These 14 T cell receptor beta chains share one sample of origin, sequenced in a study of blood T cell repertoires in COVID-19. Some clones are missing from TCRdb's copy, which holds only in-frame ones; the method was immunoSEQ multiplex PCR. The table shows roughly 45,000 clones, with 75% to 90% occurring only once. The sequenced material came from peripheral blood. The receptors derive from a man aged 60-69 years with active COVID-19.

The J gene is TRBJ2-7, the V gene TRBV27, with D maybe TRBD1 (7 bases). In germline, CDR1 is MNHEY, CDR2 SMNVEV (reference sequence). Trimming removed 6 bases at V and 5 bases at J, with 14 bases between. The CDR3 length is 13 residues. The CDR3 bases are TGTGCCAGCAGCCGCAGGGGGGACCACGAGCAGTACTTC. Its protein is CASSRRGDHEQYF.

This chain links TRBV10-3 with TRBJ2-7; no reliable D call. The CDR3 extends over 11 amino acids. CDR1 is ENHRY and CDR2 is SYGVKD in the germline V gene. With 3 bases removed from V and 3 bases from J, the gap between germline ends came to 3 bases. CDR3 loop: CAISDLYEQYF. CDR3 bases: TGTGCCATCAGTGATCTCTACGAGCAGTACTTC.

J is TRBJ1-5 and V is TRBV3-1 (or the pseudogene TRBV3-2); D is ambiguous. Germline V gives CDR1 LGHDT, CDR2 YNNKEL (reference sequence). The CDR3 consists of 14 residues. The CDR3 DNA is TGTGCAAGCTCGAGGGCATATAGCAATCAGCCCCAGCATTTT. Translation: CASSRAYSNQPQHF.

This chain connects TRBV7-9 to TRBJ2-1; 13 positions match TRBD2. The germline V gene has CDR1 SEHNR and CDR2 FQNEAQ (reference sequence). The CDR3 length is 18 residues. V was clipped by 3 bases and J by 8 bases; unmatched bases: 13. In nucleotides, the CDR3 is TGTGCCAGCAGCTTTTCACTAGGACTAGCGGGAGCCCCCGATGAGCAGTTCTTC. Amino acid sequence: CASSFSLGLAGAPDEQFF.

The CDR3 is CASSLDPDRSDTGELFF. As DNA, the CDR3 is TGCGCCAGCAGCTTGGACCCGGACAGGTCGGACACCGGGGAGCTGTTTTTT. The chain has TRBV5-1 and TRBJ2-2; TRBD1 aligns across 7 bases. CDR3 length: 17 amino acids. The germline gives CDR1 SGHRS, CDR2 YFSETQ. The ends lost 0 bases at V and 3 bases at J; junction bases unmatched: 8.

This chain links TRBV6-5 with TRBJ2-3; 8 bases match TRBD2. In germline, CDR1 is MNHEY, CDR2 SVGAGI. J was trimmed by 4 bases and V by 4 bases; bases with no gene match: 7. This CDR3 comprises 15 residues. The CDR3 spells CASSLAGRRADTQYF. The CDR3 nucleotides read TGTGCCAGCAGTTTAGCGGGACGGAGGGCAGATACGCAGTATTTT.

This chain's CDR3 is CASSKLPTPYNEQFF. CDR3 in DNA: TGTGCCAGCAGCAAACTACCCACGCCATACAATGAGCAGTTCTTC. This sequence joins TRBV5-6 and TRBJ2-1; D ambiguous. Germline CDR1 reads SGHDT; CDR2 reads YYEEEE. The CDR3 is 15 residues long. The germline V and J ends were trimmed by 4 bases and 4 bases, with 15 bases remaining between them.

CDR3: CASSGLAEGQETQYF. In DNA form, the CDR3 reads TGTGCCAGCAGCGGGCTGGCGGAGGGGCAAGAGACCCAGTACTTC. The V gene is TRBV7-2, the J gene TRBJ2-5; tentatively, D is TRBD2 (6 bases). The CDR3 runs 15 residues. The V and J ends lost 5 bases and 2 bases respectively, with 15 bases between them. The germline CDR1 and CDR2 sequences are SGHTA and FQGNSA.

The CDR3 reads CASSLFEGGYTF. The CDR3 DNA follows: TGTGCCAGCAGCTTATTTGAGGGAGGCTACACCTTC. The chain recombines TRBV5-4 with TRBJ1-2, with D unclear. V lost 2 bases to trimming and J lost 8 bases, with 10 bases between them. This CDR3 is built from 12 residues. Germline CDR1 SGHNT, CDR2 YYREEE (reference sequence).

This chain joins TRBV7-8 and TRBJ2-2; tentative D call: TRBD2 (5 bases). V was cut by 7 bases and J by 6 bases, with 18 bases left in between. The CDR3 is made up of 15 amino acids. The germline V gene encodes CDR1 SGHVS and CDR2 FQNEAQ. The CDR3 is CASTYSTGTSGELFF. The CDR3, as DNA: TGTGCCAGCACCTACTCCACGGGAACGTCCGGGGAGCTGTTTTTT. The variable domain in full, with the rest retrieved from reference TRBV7-8 and TRBJ2-2, is GAGVSQSPRYKVAKRGQDVALRCDPISGHVSLFWYQQALGQGPEFLTYFQNEAQLDKSGLPSDRFFAERPEGSVSTLKIQRTQQEDSAVYLCASTYSTGTSGELFFGEGSRLTVL.

This clone showed up just once. The rearrangement joins TRBV4-2 to TRBJ2-1; 13 bases line up with TRBD2. The J segment lost 12 bases and the V segment lost 5 bases, leaving 10 bases of the junction unmatched. CDR1 and CDR2 (germline): LGHNA, YNFKEQ. The length of the CDR3 is 15 residues. The CDR3 region is CASSEGTSGAYGQFF. CDR3 DNA sequence: TGTGCCAGCAGCGAAGGGACTAGCGGGGCCTACGGGCAGTTCTTC.

A note on this clone: The same CDR3 also results from other DNA sequences found in this sample. The V call is TRBV6-1, the J call TRBJ1-5; 8 positions agree with TRBD1. CDR3 length: 15 amino acids. The V gene's germline CDR1 is MNHNS and CDR2 SASEGT. V gave up 2 bases and J gave up 7 bases; unmatched junction bases: 7. This chain's CDR3 is CASSERGQGSQPQHF. DNA for the CDR3: TGTGCCAGCAGTGAACGAGGACAGGGAAGCCAGCCCCAGCATTTT.

V usage is TRBV7-9 and J usage is TRBJ1-1; D may be TRBD1 (6 bases). V was trimmed by 1 base and J by 1 base, leaving 13 bases between them. CDR1 SEHNR and CDR2 FQNEAQ come from the germline V gene (reference sequence). This CDR3 spans 16 amino acids. The CDR3 sequence: CASSLGHDRKNTEAFF. CDR3 sequence (DNA): TGTGCCAGCAGCTTAGGTCACGACAGGAAGAACACTGAAGCTTTCTTT.

This rearrangement joins TRBV2 to TRBJ2-3; TRBD2 might be the D (6 bases). Trimming cost V 4 bases and J 1 base, with 12 bases left between them. Per germline, CDR1 SNHLY and CDR2 FYNNEI. The CDR3 covers 15 residues. The CDR3 coding sequence is TGTGCCAGCAGTGCCAGGGCTAGCGGCACAGATACGCAGTATTTT. Amino acid sequence: CASSARASGTDTQYF.